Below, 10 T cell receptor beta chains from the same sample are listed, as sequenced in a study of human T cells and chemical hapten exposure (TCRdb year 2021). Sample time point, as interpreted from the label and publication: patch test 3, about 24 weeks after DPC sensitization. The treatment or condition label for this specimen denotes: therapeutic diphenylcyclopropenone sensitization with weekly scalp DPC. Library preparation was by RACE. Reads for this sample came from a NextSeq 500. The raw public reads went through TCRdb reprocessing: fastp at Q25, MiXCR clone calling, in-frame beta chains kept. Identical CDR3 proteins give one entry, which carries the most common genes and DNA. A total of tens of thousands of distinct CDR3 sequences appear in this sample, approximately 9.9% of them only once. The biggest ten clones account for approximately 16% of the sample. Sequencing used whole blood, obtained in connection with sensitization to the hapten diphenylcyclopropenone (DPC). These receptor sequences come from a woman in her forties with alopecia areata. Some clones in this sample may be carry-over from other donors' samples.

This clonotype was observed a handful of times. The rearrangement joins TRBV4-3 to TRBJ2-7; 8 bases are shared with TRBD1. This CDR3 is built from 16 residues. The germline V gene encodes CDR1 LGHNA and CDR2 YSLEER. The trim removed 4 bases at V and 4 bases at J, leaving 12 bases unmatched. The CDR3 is CASSPTWQGAPYEQYF. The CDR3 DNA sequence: TGCGCCAGCAGCCCCACCTGGCAGGGGGCGCCGTACGAGCAGTACTTC.

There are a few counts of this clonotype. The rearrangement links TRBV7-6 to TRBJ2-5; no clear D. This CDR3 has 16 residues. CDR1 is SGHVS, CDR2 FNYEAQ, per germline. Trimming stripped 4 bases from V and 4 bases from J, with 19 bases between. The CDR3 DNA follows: TGTGCCAGCAGCTCCTATTTGATACTGGGCGGAGAGACCCAGTACTTC. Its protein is CASSSYLILGGETQYF.

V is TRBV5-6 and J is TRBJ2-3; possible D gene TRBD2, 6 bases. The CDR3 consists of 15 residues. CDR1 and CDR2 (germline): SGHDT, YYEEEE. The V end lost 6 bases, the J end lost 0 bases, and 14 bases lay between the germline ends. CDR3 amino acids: CASTKLATSTDTQYF. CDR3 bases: TGTGCCAGCACCAAGCTAGCGACTAGCACAGATACGCAGTATTTT.

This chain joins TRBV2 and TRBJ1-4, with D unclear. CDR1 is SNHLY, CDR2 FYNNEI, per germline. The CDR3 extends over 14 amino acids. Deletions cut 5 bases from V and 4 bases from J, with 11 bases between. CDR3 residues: CASSTGRSNEKLFF. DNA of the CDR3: TGTGCCAGCAGTACCGGACGGAGTAATGAAAAACTGTTTTTT.

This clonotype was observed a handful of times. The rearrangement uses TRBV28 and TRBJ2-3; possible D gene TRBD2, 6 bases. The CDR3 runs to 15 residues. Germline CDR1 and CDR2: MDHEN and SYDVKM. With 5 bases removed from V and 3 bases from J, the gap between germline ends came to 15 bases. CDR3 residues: CASSRRDFQTDTQYF. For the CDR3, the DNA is TGTGCCAGCAGTCGAAGGGACTTCCAAACAGATACGCAGTATTTT.

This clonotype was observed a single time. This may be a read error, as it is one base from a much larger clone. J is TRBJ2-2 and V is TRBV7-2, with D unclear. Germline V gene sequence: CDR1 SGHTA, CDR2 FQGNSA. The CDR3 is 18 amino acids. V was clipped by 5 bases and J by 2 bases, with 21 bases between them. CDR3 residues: CASSLDPGPTLNTGELFF. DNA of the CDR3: TGTGCCAGCAGCCTAGACCCGGGCCCAACTCTAAACACCGGGGAGCTGTTTTTT. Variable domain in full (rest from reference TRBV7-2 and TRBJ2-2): GAGVSQSPSNKVTEKGKDVELRCDPISGHTALYWYRQSLGQGLEFLIYFQGNSAPDKSGLPSDRFSAERTGGSVSTLTIQRTQQEDSAVYLCASSLDPGPTLNTGELFFGEGSRLTVL.

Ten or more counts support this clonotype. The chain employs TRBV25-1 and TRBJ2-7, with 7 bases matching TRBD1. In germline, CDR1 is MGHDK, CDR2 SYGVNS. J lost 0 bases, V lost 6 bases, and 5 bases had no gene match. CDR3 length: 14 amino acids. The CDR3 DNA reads TGTGCCAGCAGCAAAGGGGGCCGCTCCTACGAGCAGTACTTC. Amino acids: CASSKGGRSYEQYF.

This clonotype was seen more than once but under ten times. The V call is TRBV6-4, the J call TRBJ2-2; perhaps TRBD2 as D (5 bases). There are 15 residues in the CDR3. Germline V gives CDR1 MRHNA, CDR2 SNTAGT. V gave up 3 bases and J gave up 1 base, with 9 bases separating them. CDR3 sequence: CASSEEGGNTGELFF. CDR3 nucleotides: TGTGCCAGCAGTGAAGAAGGAGGGAACACCGGGGAGCTGTTTTTT.

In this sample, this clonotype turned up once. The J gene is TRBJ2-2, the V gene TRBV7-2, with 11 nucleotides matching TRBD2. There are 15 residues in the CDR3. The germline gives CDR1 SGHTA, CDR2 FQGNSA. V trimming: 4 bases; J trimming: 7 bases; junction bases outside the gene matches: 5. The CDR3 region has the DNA TGTGCCAGCAGCTACCCGGGACTAGCGGTCGGGGAGCTGTTTTTT. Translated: CASSYPGLAVGELFF. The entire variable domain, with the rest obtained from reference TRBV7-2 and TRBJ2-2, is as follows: GAGVSQSPSNKVTEKGKDVELRCDPISGHTALYWYRQSLGQGLEFLIYFQGNSAPDKSGLPSDRFSAERTGGSVSTLTIQRTQQEDSAVYLCASSYPGLAVGELFFGEGSRLTVL.

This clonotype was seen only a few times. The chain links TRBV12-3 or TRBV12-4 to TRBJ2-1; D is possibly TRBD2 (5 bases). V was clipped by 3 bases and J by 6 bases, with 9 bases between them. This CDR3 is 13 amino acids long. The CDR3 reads CASSFEGVNEQFF. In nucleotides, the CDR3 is TGTGCCAGCAGTTTTGAGGGAGTCAATGAGCAGTTCTTC.